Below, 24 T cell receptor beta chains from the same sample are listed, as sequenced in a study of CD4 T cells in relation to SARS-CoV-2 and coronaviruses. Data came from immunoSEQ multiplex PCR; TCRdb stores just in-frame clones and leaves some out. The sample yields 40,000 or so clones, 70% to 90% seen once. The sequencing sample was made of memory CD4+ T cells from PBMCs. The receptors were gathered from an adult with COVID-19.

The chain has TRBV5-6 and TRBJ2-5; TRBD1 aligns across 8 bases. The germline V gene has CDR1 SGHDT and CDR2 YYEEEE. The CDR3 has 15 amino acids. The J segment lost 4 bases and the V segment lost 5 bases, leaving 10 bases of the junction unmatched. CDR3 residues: CASRLTAGGGETQYF. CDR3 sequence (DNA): TGTGCCAGCAGACTGACGGCAGGGGGCGGAGAGACCCAGTACTTC.

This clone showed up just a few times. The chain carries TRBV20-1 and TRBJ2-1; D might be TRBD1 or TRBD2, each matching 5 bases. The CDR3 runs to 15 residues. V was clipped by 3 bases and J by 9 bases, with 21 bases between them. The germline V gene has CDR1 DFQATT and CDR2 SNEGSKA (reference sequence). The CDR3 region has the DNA TGCAGTGCTAGTGATCCCGCCCGAGGGGTTGGTGAGCAGTTCTTC. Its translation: CSASDPARGVGEQFF.

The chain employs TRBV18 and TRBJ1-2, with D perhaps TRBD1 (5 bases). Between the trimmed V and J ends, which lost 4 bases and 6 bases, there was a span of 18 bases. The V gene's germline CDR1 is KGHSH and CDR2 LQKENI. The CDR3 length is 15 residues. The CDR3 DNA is TGTGCCAGCTCACAGGCCGGGACCCCGGGAGATGGCTACACCTTC. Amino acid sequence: CASSQAGTPGDGYTF.

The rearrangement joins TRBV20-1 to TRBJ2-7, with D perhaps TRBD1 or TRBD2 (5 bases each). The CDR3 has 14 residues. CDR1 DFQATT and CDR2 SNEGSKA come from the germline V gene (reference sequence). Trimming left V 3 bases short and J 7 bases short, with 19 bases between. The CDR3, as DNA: TGCAGTGCTAGTAGGGGAGACTATCTAGGTGAGCAGTACTTC. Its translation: CSASRGDYLGEQYF.

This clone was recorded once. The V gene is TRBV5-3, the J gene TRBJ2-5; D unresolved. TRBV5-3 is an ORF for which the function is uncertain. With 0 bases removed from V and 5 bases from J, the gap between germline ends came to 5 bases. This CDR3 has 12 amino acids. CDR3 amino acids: CARSLAGETQYF. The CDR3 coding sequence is TGTGCCAGAAGCTTGGCCGGGGAGACCCAGTACTTC.

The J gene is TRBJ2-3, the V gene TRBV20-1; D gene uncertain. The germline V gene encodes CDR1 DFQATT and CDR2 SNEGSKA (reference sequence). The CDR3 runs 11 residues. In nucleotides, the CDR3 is TGCACCATTGGAGCCGGAGATACGCAGTATTTT. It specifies CTIGAGDTQYF.

CDR3 nucleotides: TGCAGTGCTAGTTACCCCCCGAAGCCAGAGACAGGGATGAATACGGACGGCTACACCTTC. Amino acids: CSASYPPKPETGMNTDGYTF. The chain couples TRBV20-1 to TRBJ1-2; 7 bases match TRBD1. This CDR3 is 20 amino acids long. Germline V lookup: CDR1 DFQATT, CDR2 SNEGSKA (reference sequence). After removal of 3 bases from V and 8 bases from J, the junction contained 30 bases not matched to a gene.

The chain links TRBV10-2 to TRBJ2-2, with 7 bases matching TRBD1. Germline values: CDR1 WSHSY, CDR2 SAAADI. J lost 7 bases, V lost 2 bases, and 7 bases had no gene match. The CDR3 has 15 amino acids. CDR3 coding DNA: TGCGCCAGCAGTGAGCCGGACAGGCAACACGGGGAGCTGTTTTTT. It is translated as CASSEPDRQHGELFF.

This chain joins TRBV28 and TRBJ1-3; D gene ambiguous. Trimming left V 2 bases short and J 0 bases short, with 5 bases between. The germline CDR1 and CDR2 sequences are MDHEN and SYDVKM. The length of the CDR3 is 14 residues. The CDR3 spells CASSLEYSGNTIYF. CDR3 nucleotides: TGTGCCAGCAGTTTAGAGTACTCTGGAAACACCATATATTTT.

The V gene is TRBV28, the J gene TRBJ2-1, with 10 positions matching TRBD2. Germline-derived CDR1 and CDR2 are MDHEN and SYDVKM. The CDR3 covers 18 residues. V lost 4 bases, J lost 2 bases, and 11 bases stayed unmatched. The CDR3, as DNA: TGTGCCAGCAGTTCCTCTTGGGGACTAGCGTGGCCCTACAATGAGCAGTTCTTC. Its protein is CASSSSWGLAWPYNEQFF.

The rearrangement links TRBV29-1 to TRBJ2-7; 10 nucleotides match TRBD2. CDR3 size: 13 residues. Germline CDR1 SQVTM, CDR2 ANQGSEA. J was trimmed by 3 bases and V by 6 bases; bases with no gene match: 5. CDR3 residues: CSVVTSGYYEQYF. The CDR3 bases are TGCAGCGTGGTGACTAGCGGGTACTACGAGCAGTACTTC.

The DNA of the CDR3 is TGTGCCAGCAGTAGCAGCGGGAGGGCGTACAATGAGCAGTTCTTC. The encoded protein is CASSSSGRAYNEQFF. The chain has TRBV3-1 (or the pseudogene TRBV3-2) and TRBJ2-1; 10 bases agree with TRBD2. The germline V gene encodes CDR1 LGHDT and CDR2 YNNKEL (reference sequence). The junction had 6 bases not matched to a gene; V was cut back by 6 bases and J by 4 bases. The CDR3 spans 15 residues.

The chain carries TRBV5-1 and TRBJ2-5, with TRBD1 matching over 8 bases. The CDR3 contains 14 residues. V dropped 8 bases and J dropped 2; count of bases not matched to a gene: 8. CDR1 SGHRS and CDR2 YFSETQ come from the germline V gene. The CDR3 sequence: CASTRGQGQETQYF. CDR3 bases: TGCGCCAGTACCCGCGGACAGGGACAAGAGACCCAGTACTTC.

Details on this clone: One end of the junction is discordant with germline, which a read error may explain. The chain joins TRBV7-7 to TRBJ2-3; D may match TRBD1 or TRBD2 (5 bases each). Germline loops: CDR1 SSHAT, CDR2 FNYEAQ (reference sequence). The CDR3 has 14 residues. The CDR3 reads CASSLMGAQGTQYF. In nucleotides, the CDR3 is TGTGCTAGCAGCTTAATGGGAGCCCAGGGTACGCAGTATTTT.

Here the CDR3 reads CASSFVGEGPETQYF. The CDR3 bases are TGCGCCAGCAGCTTCGTCGGGGAAGGGCCGGAGACCCAGTACTTC. The genes are TRBV5-1 and TRBJ2-5, with a possible D match to TRBD2 (5 bases). V was shortened by 2 bases and J by 5 bases, with 16 bases between the two germline ends. There are 15 residues in the CDR3. CDR1 is SGHRS and CDR2 is YFSETQ in the germline V gene. The full variable domain, in which reference TRBV5-1 and TRBJ2-5 provide the parts outside the CDR3, is KAGVTQTPRYLIKTRGQQVTLSCSPISGHRSVSWYQQTPGQGLQFLFEYFSETQRNKGNFPGRFSGRQFSNSRSEMNVSTLELGDSALYLCASSFVGEGPETQYFGPGTRLLVL.

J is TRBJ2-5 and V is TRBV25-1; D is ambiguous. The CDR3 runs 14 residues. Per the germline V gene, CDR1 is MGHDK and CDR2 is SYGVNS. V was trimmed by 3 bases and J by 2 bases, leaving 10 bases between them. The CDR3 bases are TGTGCCAGCAGTGACCCAGCTATTCAAGAGACCCAGTACTTC. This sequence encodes CASSDPAIQETQYF.

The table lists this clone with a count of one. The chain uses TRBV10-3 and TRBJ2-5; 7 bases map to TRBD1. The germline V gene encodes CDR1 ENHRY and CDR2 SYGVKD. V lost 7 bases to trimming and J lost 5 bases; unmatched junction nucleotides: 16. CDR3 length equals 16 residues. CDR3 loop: CAIKPRDSKGGETQYF. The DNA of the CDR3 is TGTGCCATCAAGCCCAGGGACAGCAAAGGTGGGGAGACCCAGTACTTC.

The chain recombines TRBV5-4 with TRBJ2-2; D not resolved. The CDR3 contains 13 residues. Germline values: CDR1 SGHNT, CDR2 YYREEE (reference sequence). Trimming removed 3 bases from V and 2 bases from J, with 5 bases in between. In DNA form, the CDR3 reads TGTGCCAGCAGCTCATCTAACACCGGGGAGCTGTTTTTT. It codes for CASSSSNTGELFF.

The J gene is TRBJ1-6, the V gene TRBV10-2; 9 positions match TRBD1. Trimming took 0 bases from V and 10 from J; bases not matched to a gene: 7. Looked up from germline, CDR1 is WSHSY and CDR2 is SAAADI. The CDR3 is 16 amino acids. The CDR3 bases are TGCGCCAGCAGTGAGTCGTCACAGGGGGCCCGGTCACCCCTCCACTTT. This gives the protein CASSESSQGARSPLHF.

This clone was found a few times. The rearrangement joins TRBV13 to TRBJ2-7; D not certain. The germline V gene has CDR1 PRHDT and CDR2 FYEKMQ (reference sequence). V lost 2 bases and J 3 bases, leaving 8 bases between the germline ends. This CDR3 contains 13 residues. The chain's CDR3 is CASSLYGFYEQYF. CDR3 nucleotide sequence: TGTGCCAGCAGCTTATATGGGTTCTACGAGCAGTACTTC.

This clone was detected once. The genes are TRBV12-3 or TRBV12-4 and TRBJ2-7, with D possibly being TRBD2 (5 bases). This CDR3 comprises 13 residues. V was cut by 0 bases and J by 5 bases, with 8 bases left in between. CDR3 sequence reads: CASSLAGVDEQYF. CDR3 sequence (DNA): TGTGCCAGCAGTTTAGCGGGAGTTGACGAGCAGTACTTC.

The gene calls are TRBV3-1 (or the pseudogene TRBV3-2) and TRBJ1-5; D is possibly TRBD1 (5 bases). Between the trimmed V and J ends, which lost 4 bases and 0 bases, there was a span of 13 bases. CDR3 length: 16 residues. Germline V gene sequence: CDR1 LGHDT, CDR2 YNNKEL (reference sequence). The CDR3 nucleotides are TGTGCCAGCAGCCCCCGGGCGGGGGATAGCAATCAGCCCCAGCATTTT. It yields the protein CASSPRAGDSNQPQHF.

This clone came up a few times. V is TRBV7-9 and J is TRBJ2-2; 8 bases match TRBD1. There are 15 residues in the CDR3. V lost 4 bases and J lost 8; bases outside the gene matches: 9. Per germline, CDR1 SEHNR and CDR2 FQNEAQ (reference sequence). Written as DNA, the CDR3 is TGTGCCAGCAGCTCCGGGACAGGTCACATTGGGGAGCTGTTTTTT. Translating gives CASSSGTGHIGELFF.

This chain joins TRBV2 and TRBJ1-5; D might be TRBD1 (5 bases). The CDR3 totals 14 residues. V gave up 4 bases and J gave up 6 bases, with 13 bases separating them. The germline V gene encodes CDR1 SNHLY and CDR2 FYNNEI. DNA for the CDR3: TGTGCCAGCAGTGGTCAGGGTTTCTCTCAGCCCCAGCATTTT. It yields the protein CASSGQGFSQPQHF.